This TCR beta chain was documented in a study of T cell repertoires in cytomegalovirus infection. Across the whole study: Public TCR beta signature analysis indicated the presence of both CMV infection and matching HLA type.

Study-wide results and caveats: CMV-specific TCR beta clonotypes restricted by HLA-C dominated the ex vivo response.

Trimming removed 1 base from V and 5 bases from J; junction bases left unmatched: 6. The length of the CDR3 is 15 residues. Germline loops: CDR1 SGHVS, CDR2 FQNEAQ. TCRdb re-analysed the reads in MiXCR, keeping a single row per CDR3 protein. The sample records more than 400,000 distinct CDR3 sequences, 26% being singletons. This clonotype was recorded at least ten times. The antigen remains unidentified. Sample: PBMCs. This receptor was taken from a human donor in good health (CMV status not recorded). Some clones in this sample may be carry-over from other donors' samples. The gene calls are TRBV7-8 and TRBJ2-3; 7 bases map to TRBD1. The CDR3: CASSLEGGWEDTQYF. DNA of the CDR3: TGTGCCAGCAGCTTAGAAGGGGGCTGGGAAGATACGCAGTATTTT.